The 26 T cell receptor beta chains given below trace back to one sample, sequenced in a study of Tregs in tolerant kidney transplant recipients. The repertoire was sequenced with immunoSEQ multiplex PCR; TCRdb's copy has only in-frame clones and lacks some. The sample contains fewer than 100,000 clones, 90% to 95% of which appear only once. The sample was CD4+ T cells from blood, taken before the transplant. Receptor source: a human donor who received a combined kidney and bone marrow transplant.

The chain combines TRBV5-4 with TRBJ2-3, with TRBD2 matching over 16 bases. This CDR3 contains 17 residues. After removal of 4 bases from V and 1 base from J, the junction contained 3 bases not matched to a gene. Germline-derived CDR1 and CDR2 are SGHNT and YYREEE (reference sequence). CDR3 coding DNA: TGTGCCAGCAGCGGGACTAGCGGGGGGGGGCGCACAGATACGCAGTATTTT. This codes for CASSGTSGGGRTDTQYF.

J is TRBJ2-1 and V is TRBV6-6, with D perhaps matching TRBD2 (6 bases). The CDR3 runs to 15 residues. V was clipped by 4 bases and J by 0 bases, with 10 bases between them. Germline loops: CDR1 MNHNY, CDR2 SVGAGI (reference sequence). CDR3 coding DNA: TGTGCCAGCAGTTCCTCTAGCGCCTCCTACAATGAGCAGTTCTTC. Encoded protein: CASSSSSASYNEQFF.

The chain couples TRBV7-2 to TRBJ2-5; 9 bases map to TRBD1. Germline trimming cut 3 bases from V and 5 bases from J; bases unmatched to any gene: 10. Looked up from germline, CDR1 is SGHTA and CDR2 is FQGNSA. The length of the CDR3 is 16 residues. CDR3 sequence reads: CASSFSHDRGEETQYF. The CDR3, as DNA: TGTGCCAGCAGCTTTAGTCACGACAGGGGGGAGGAGACCCAGTACTTC.

The rearrangement uses TRBV29-1 and TRBJ2-3; D remains ambiguous. V lost 4 bases to trimming and J lost 3 bases, with 8 bases between them. The CDR3 has 12 amino acids. Germline loops: CDR1 SQVTM, CDR2 ANQGSEA. CDR3 bases: TGCAGCGTTGTGCCAGGAACAGATACGCAGTATTTT. Translating gives CSVVPGTDTQYF.

This clone was counted once. This specimen includes other DNA sequences encoding the same CDR3. This chain joins TRBV5-6 and TRBJ1-6; 7 bases fit TRBD1. V lost 3 bases and J lost 4; bases outside the gene matches: 4. Germline CDR1 SGHDT, CDR2 YYEEEE. This CDR3 has 15 amino acids. The CDR3 sequence: CASSYETGYNSPLHF. The CDR3, as DNA: TGTGCCAGCAGCTACGAGACAGGGTATAATTCACCCCTCCACTTT.

The rearrangement joins TRBV5-1 to TRBJ1-2, with TRBD1 matching over 8 bases. This CDR3 is built from 14 residues. Germline CDR1 is SGHRS and CDR2 is YFSETQ. Trimming took 3 bases from V and 6 from J; bases not matched to a gene: 7. The CDR3 protein is CASSSPGQANGYTF. CDR3 DNA: TGCGCCAGCAGCTCCCCGGGACAGGCGAATGGCTACACCTTC.

This rearrangement joins TRBV7-6 to TRBJ2-5; TRBD2 matches at 7 bases. Germline loops: CDR1 SGHVS, CDR2 FNYEAQ. The CDR3 loop spans 17 amino acids. V lost 1 base to trimming and J lost 4 bases; unmatched junction nucleotides: 12. The CDR3 loop is CASSLGRTRWGGETQYF. CDR3 nucleotides: TGTGCCAGCAGCTTAGGAAGGACTAGATGGGGTGGAGAGACCCAGTACTTC.

This chain links TRBV25-1 with TRBJ1-2; 7 bases map to TRBD1. V trimming: 2 bases; J trimming: 7 bases; junction bases outside the gene matches: 4. The CDR3 has 13 amino acids. CDR1 MGHDK and CDR2 SYGVNS come from the germline V gene. The CDR3 reads CASSEDRAGGYTF. In nucleotides, the CDR3 is TGTGCCAGCAGTGAAGACAGGGCCGGTGGCTACACCTTC.

The chain couples TRBV5-4 to TRBJ2-3; D perhaps matches TRBD1 (6 bases). The ends were cut back, 4 bases at V and 1 base at J, with 22 bases in the middle. This CDR3 comprises 18 residues. Per germline, CDR1 SGHNT and CDR2 YYREEE (reference sequence). As DNA, the CDR3 is TGTGCCAGCAGCCCTACAGGGTGGAGCGGCACTGGCACAGATACGCAGTATTTT. It translates to CASSPTGWSGTGTDTQYF.

This chain links TRBV5-1 with TRBJ2-1; 9 nucleotides align to TRBD1. The V gene's germline CDR1 is SGHRS and CDR2 YFSETQ. The V gene end was trimmed by 1 base and the J gene end by 5 bases; junction bases not matched to a gene: 10. The CDR3 contains 17 residues. CDR3 DNA sequence: TGCGCCAGCAGCTTGTGGGGACAGGGAAGTTTGGACAATGAGCAGTTCTTC. Its protein is CASSLWGQGSLDNEQFF.

The chain joins TRBV19 to TRBJ2-5, with 12 bases lining up with TRBD1. The CDR3 extends over 16 amino acids. From germline, CDR1 is LNHDA and CDR2 SQIVND (reference sequence). Germline trimming cut 5 bases from V and 3 bases from J; bases unmatched to any gene: 7. The CDR3 region is CASSRGTGGPEETQYF. In nucleotides, the CDR3 is TGTGCCAGTAGTCGGGGGACAGGGGGCCCTGAAGAGACCCAGTACTTC.

The chain couples TRBV15 to TRBJ2-2; 11 bases fit TRBD1. Germline V gene sequence: CDR1 LNHNV, CDR2 YYDKDF (reference sequence). The CDR3 is 15 amino acids. Unmatched junction bases numbered 5, after V lost 5 bases and J lost 6 bases. In DNA, the CDR3 is TGTGCCACCAGCGGACAGGGGGCTGGGTCCGGGGAGCTGTTTTTT. Translation gives CATSGQGAGSGELFF.

This clone was counted only a few times. The genes are TRBV7-9 and TRBJ1-3; no reliable D call. This CDR3 is 17 amino acids long. V lost 5 bases, J lost 0 bases, and 17 bases lay in between. The germline gives CDR1 SEHNR, CDR2 FQNEAQ (reference sequence). CDR3 coding DNA: TGTGCCAGCAGCAATAGAGGACTTCCAAGCTCTGGAAACACCATATATTTT. This translates into CASSNRGLPSSGNTIYF. Filled out from reference TRBV7-9 and TRBJ1-3, the complete variable domain reads DTGVSQNPRHKITKRGQNVTFRCDPISEHNRLYWYRQTLGQGPEFLTYFQNEAQLEKSRLLSDRFSAERPKGSFSTLEIQRTEQGDSAMYLCASSNRGLPSSGNTIYFGEGSWLTVV.

The genes are TRBV10-1 and TRBJ2-1; TRBD2 might be the D (7 bases). This CDR3 comprises 14 residues. Germline CDR1 is WNHNN and CDR2 is SYGVQD (reference sequence). Trimming shortened V by 2 bases and J by 9 bases, and 14 bases separated the two germline ends. The CDR3 region is CASSERGGQGEQFF. CDR3 nucleotides: TGCGCCAGCAGTGAGAGGGGGGGCCAGGGTGAGCAGTTCTTC.

The chain combines TRBV2 with TRBJ2-7; D gene unclear. Trimming cost V 7 bases and J 2 bases, with 15 bases left between them. Per germline, CDR1 SNHLY and CDR2 FYNNEI. The CDR3 is 14 residues long. CDR3 residues: CASTLGASTYEQYF. The CDR3 region has the DNA TGTGCCAGCACCCTCGGTGCCTCCACCTACGAGCAGTACTTC.

This sequence joins TRBV5-4 and TRBJ2-2; 8 bases fit TRBD2. V lost 2 bases to trimming and J lost 5 bases; unmatched junction nucleotides: 5. The V gene's germline CDR1 is SGHNT and CDR2 YYREEE (reference sequence). There are 15 residues in the CDR3. The CDR3 DNA sequence: TGTGCCAGCAGCTTAACCCGGGGGGGAACCGGGGAGCTGTTTTTT. Residues: CASSLTRGGTGELFF.

The chain recombines TRBV5-6 with TRBJ2-1, with 8 bases identical to TRBD2. CDR3 length: 15 amino acids. Germline V lookup: CDR1 SGHDT, CDR2 YYEEEE. J gave up 4 bases and V 5 bases, and 8 bases lay outside the gene matches. The CDR3 region is CASSSFGGAYNEQFF. The CDR3 bases are TGTGCCAGCAGTTCGTTCGGGGGGGCATACAATGAGCAGTTCTTC.

In regard to this clone: One end of the junction varies from germline; a read error may be responsible. The CDR3 loop is CATSRADRDLGGLFF. In DNA form, the CDR3 reads TGTGCCACCAGCAGAGCGGACCGGGATTTGGGGGGGCTGTTTTTT. The chain has TRBV15 and TRBJ2-2; tentatively, D is TRBD2 (6 bases). The CDR3 has 15 residues. Germline V gene data show CDR1 as LNHNV and CDR2 as YYDKDF (reference sequence).

The chain carries TRBV5-4 and TRBJ2-5; D is possibly TRBD1 (5 bases). Germline-derived CDR1 and CDR2 are SGHNT and YYREEE (reference sequence). The CDR3 length is 14 residues. V lost 0 bases to trimming and J lost 0 bases, with 6 bases between them. The CDR3 sequence is CASSLAGNQETQYF. Here the CDR3 DNA reads TGTGCCAGCAGCTTGGCAGGGAACCAAGAGACCCAGTACTTC.

This clone appeared once. The rearrangement links TRBV10-3 to TRBJ2-5; D is possibly TRBD2 (6 bases). V lost 2 bases and J 1 base, leaving 8 bases between the germline ends. There are 14 residues in the CDR3. Germline V gives CDR1 ENHRY, CDR2 SYGVKD. CDR3 region: CAISEVTSQETQYF. DNA for the CDR3: TGTGCCATCAGTGAGGTGACTAGCCAAGAGACCCAGTACTTC.

The CDR3 bases are TGCAGCGTTGAAGAAACAGGGGACTATGGCTACACCTTC. It translates to CSVEETGDYGYTF. The chain has TRBV29-1 and TRBJ1-2; 7 bases are a match to TRBD1. The trim removed 0 bases at V and 3 bases at J, leaving 1 base unmatched. CDR1 and CDR2 (germline): SQVTM, ANQGSEA. The CDR3 spans 13 residues. Full variable domain (outside the CDR3, taken from reference TRBV29-1 and TRBJ1-2): SAVISQKPSRDICQRGTSLTIQCQVDSQVTMMFWYRQQPGQSLTLIATANQGSEATYESGFVIDKFPISRPNLTFSTLTVSNMSPEDSSIYLCSVEETGDYGYTFGSGTRLTVV.

The chain recombines TRBV12-5 with TRBJ2-7; weak D call: TRBD1 (6 bases). The CDR3 length is 13 residues. Looked up from germline, CDR1 is LGHNT and CDR2 is FRNRAP. V dropped 5 bases and J dropped 5 bases, with 13 bases sitting between them. The CDR3 bases are TGTGCTAGTGGTCAAACAGGGTCGGACGAGCAGTACTTC. It specifies CASGQTGSDEQYF.

About this clone: At one of its ends the junction is not consistent with the germline gene, which may arise from a read error. Other nucleotide sequences in the sample specify the same CDR3. The chain uses TRBV7-9 and TRBJ1-6; 8 bases map to TRBD1. The V gene's germline CDR1 is SEHNR and CDR2 FQNEAQ (reference sequence). CDR3 size: 16 residues. DNA of the CDR3: TGTGCCAGCAGCTTACAGGGGGCGGGGAGCAATTCCCCCCTCCACTTT. This sequence encodes CASSLQGAGSNSPLHF.

The CDR3 here is CASSLDGRPRYEQYF. The DNA for the CDR3 is TGTGCCAGCAGCTTAGATGGGAGGCCCCGCTACGAGCAGTACTTC. The rearrangement joins TRBV7-2 to TRBJ2-7, with D possibly matching TRBD2 (6 bases). With 1 base removed from V and 3 bases from J, the gap between germline ends came to 13 bases. CDR1 is SGHTA, CDR2 FQGNSA, per germline. CDR3 size: 15 residues.

As DNA, the CDR3 is TGTGCCAGCAGCTTATCGGCTAGCGGGGAGACCCAGTACTTC. Encoded protein: CASSLSASGETQYF. The chain combines TRBV11-3 with TRBJ2-5, with 8 bases lining up with TRBD2. The CDR3 is made up of 14 amino acids. V lost 2 bases and J lost 5; bases outside the gene matches: 4. Per the germline V gene, CDR1 is SGHNT and CDR2 is YENEEA.

V gene TRBV7-9 combines with J gene TRBJ2-3; D may be TRBD2 (5 bases). The CDR3 is 16 amino acids. Between the trimmed V and J ends, which lost 2 bases and 6 bases, there was a span of 18 bases. Germline values: CDR1 SEHNR, CDR2 FQNEAQ (reference sequence). The CDR3 nucleotides are TGTGCCAGCAGCTTAAACTCGCGAGTACTAGGTGATACGCAGTATTTT. This translates into CASSLNSRVLGDTQYF.